The subject of this entry is one T cell receptor beta chain. This entry is derived from a study of shared clonotypes between healthy human individuals. Study in general: Donors had three CD4 naive, three CD4 memory, two CD8 naive and one CD8 memory plate apiece.

Free of recent acute infections or vaccinations, the donors were healthy HIV-negative adults. The data were produced by immunoSEQ multiplex PCR, yet TCRdb's version contains in-frame clones alone and is incomplete. The sample lists under 300,000 clones; 50% to 75% were seen once. The source material was memory CD4+ T cells sorted from blood. Subset noted: CD45RA-negative fraction. The sequence was collected from a man aged 30 to 45 in good health.

The DNA for the CDR3 is TGTGCCAGCAGTGCAGTCTCCTACGAGCAGTACTTC. Protein product: CASSAVSYEQYF. The chain has TRBV28 and TRBJ2-7; D is ambiguous. The CDR3 spans 12 residues. CDR1 MDHEN and CDR2 SYDVKM come from the germline V gene. V dropped 5 bases and J dropped 0 bases, with 5 bases sitting between them.